These 15 T cell receptor beta chains originate from one sample sequenced in a study of cytomegalovirus exposure and HLA in healthy donors (dated by TCRdb to the late 2010s). The library was made by the immunoSEQ multiplex PCR assay. For the multiplex PCR, a mixture combining 60 forward primers for TCR Vbeta segments and 13 reverse primers for TCR Jbeta segments was used. As stored in TCRdb, this immuneACCESS dataset retains in-frame rearrangements with V and J assigned. A fraction of the clones does not appear; measured against another copy, unresolved V genes explain less than half of the discrepancy, and the remainder lacks a known reason. This sample's table carries more than 50,000 clones. The ten largest clones capture approximately 10% of the sample. Sequenced: PBMCs. Every receptor here comes from a middle-aged man in good health and CMV-seropositive.

This chain uses TRBV6-5 with TRBJ1-5; 9 nucleotides agree with TRBD1. This CDR3 spans 16 amino acids. The trim removed 4 bases at V and 1 base at J, leaving 5 bases unmatched. In germline, CDR1 is MNHEY, CDR2 SVGAGI. The CDR3 DNA sequence: TGTGCCAGCAGTTCCGGGACAGGGTTAAGCAATCAGCCCCAGCATTTT. It is translated as CASSSGTGLSNQPQHF.

The V and J genes are TRBV18 and TRBJ1-1; D uncertain. The V end was cut by 3 bases, the J end by 4 bases, with 12 bases between. Germline values: CDR1 KGHSH, CDR2 LQKENI. This CDR3 contains 14 residues. The CDR3 loop is CASSPEVERTEAFF. The CDR3 DNA sequence: TGTGCCAGCTCACCGGAGGTGGAGCGCACTGAAGCTTTCTTT.

This chain uses TRBV6-1 with TRBJ2-1; TRBD2 might be the D (5 bases). The germline V gene encodes CDR1 MNHNS and CDR2 SASEGT. The CDR3 extends over 13 amino acids. V was clipped by 3 bases and J by 13 bases, with 16 bases between them. The CDR3 region is CASSDWAEGVQFF. The CDR3 region has the DNA TGTGCCAGCAGTGACTGGGCTGAGGGAGTACAGTTCTTC.

On this clone: One end of the junction is discordant with germline, which a read error may explain. Here the CDR3 DNA reads TGTGCCAGCAGCTTAGGGACAGGAATGAACACTGAAGATTTCTTT. Translating it yields CASSLGTGMNTEDFF. This sequence joins TRBV7-2 and TRBJ1-1, with 7 bases lining up with TRBD1. This CDR3 spans 15 amino acids. The germline V gene encodes CDR1 SGHTA and CDR2 FQGNSA.

In regard to this clone: Mismatch with germline at one junction end may stem from a read error. The genes are TRBV30 and TRBJ2-7; tentatively, D is TRBD1 (6 bases). CDR3 size: 15 residues. Per the germline V gene, CDR1 is GTSNPN and CDR2 is SVGIG (reference sequence). CDR3 in amino acids: CAGSPTGKGAYEQYF. CDR3 nucleotides: TGTGCCGGGAGTCCTACAGGGAAAGGGGCCTACGAGCAGTACTTC.

The CDR3 DNA reads TGTGCCAGCAGCCACTTAGCGGGGTCCGCCTACGAGCAGTACTTC. Translating gives CASSHLAGSAYEQYF. This chain joins TRBV4-2 and TRBJ2-7, with TRBD2 identical over 8 bases. Germline CDR1 and CDR2: LGHNA and YNFKEQ. This CDR3 has 15 amino acids. Trimming took 3 bases from V and 2 from J; bases not matched to a gene: 6.

The V gene is TRBV6-5, the J gene TRBJ2-7, with 9 nucleotides matching TRBD2. V lost 6 bases, J lost 4 bases, and 7 bases stayed unmatched. Per germline, CDR1 MNHEY and CDR2 SVGAGI. The CDR3 is made up of 14 amino acids. The CDR3 sequence: CASSRSGSAYEQYF. For the CDR3, the DNA is TGTGCCAGCAGCCGTAGCGGGAGTGCTTACGAGCAGTACTTC.

The chain is built from TRBV5-1 and TRBJ2-3; weak D call: TRBD2 (5 bases). Trimming removed 4 bases at V and 1 base at J, with 10 bases between. Germline CDR1 is SGHRS and CDR2 is YFSETQ. This CDR3 has 14 amino acids. CDR3: CASSRGSGTDTQYF. DNA for the CDR3: TGCGCCAGCAGCCGAGGGAGCGGCACAGATACGCAGTATTTT.

The gene calls are TRBV5-1 and TRBJ2-2; possible D gene TRBD2, 5 bases. The CDR3 runs 13 residues. The germline gives CDR1 SGHRS, CDR2 YFSETQ. V was cut by 6 bases and J by 5 bases, with 11 bases left in between. The CDR3 DNA reads as TGCGCCAGCACCTCCCGGGGAACCGGGGAGCTGTTTTTT. Protein product: CASTSRGTGELFF.

The J gene is TRBJ2-3, the V gene TRBV5-6; possible D gene TRBD2, 5 bases. The V end lost 0 bases, the J end lost 1 base, and 12 bases lay between the germline ends. In germline, CDR1 is SGHDT, CDR2 YYEEEE. The CDR3 extends over 16 amino acids. CDR3 sequence (DNA): TGTGCCAGCAGCTTGGTTAGGCTAGCCGGCACAGATACGCAGTATTTT. This gives the protein CASSLVRLAGTDTQYF.

Regarding this clone: Its ends do not fully match the called genes, so a read error is possible. J is TRBJ2-1 and V is TRBV4-2, with TRBD2 as a possible D gene (6 bases). There are 15 residues in the CDR3. Per germline, CDR1 LGHNA and CDR2 YNFKEQ. The CDR3 loop reads CASSRGGDSDNEQFF. The CDR3 nucleotides are TGTGCCAGCAGCCGTGGCGGGGACTCCGACAATGAGCAGTTCTTC.

The chain links TRBV7-9 to TRBJ2-5; 8 positions match TRBD2. This CDR3 is 14 amino acids long. The V segment lost 0 bases and the J segment 5 bases; nucleotides outside the gene matches: 2. Germline CDR1 reads SEHNR; CDR2 reads FQNEAQ (reference sequence). This chain's CDR3 is CASSLASGSETQYF. CDR3 nucleotide sequence: TGTGCCAGCAGCTTAGCCAGCGGGAGCGAGACCCAGTACTTC.

This chain joins TRBV9 and TRBJ2-1; 8 bases line up with TRBD2. The junction had 7 bases not matched to a gene; V was cut back by 0 bases and J by 8 bases. The CDR3 loop spans 15 amino acids. Germline V gene sequence: CDR1 SGDLS, CDR2 YYNGEE. The CDR3 spells CASSVAGRVGHEQFF. The CDR3 DNA reads as TGTGCCAGCAGCGTAGCCGGGAGGGTCGGCCATGAGCAGTTCTTC.

The chain employs TRBV5-1 and TRBJ2-7; maybe TRBD1 (5 bases). Trimming stripped 2 bases from V and 4 bases from J, with 7 bases between. The germline gives CDR1 SGHRS, CDR2 YFSETQ. CDR3 length: 12 residues. In DNA form, the CDR3 reads TGCGCCAGCAGCTTAGGGGAATACGAGCAGTACTTC. Encoded protein: CASSLGEYEQYF.

The V call is TRBV7-3, the J call TRBJ2-1; D might be TRBD2 (6 bases). CDR1 and CDR2 (germline): SGHTA, FQGTGA. This CDR3 has 15 residues. V lost 3 bases and J 7 bases, leaving 16 bases between the germline ends. This chain's CDR3 is CASSFGGKKGNEQFF. The CDR3 DNA sequence: TGTGCCAGCAGCTTCGGAGGGAAAAAAGGGAATGAGCAGTTCTTC.